This T cell receptor (beta chain) was obtained from a study of blood T cell repertoires in COVID-19. Study details: Donors in the United States, Italy and Spain gave samples during acute or convalescent COVID-19.

After removal of 8 bases from V and 4 bases from J, the junction contained 6 bases not matched to a gene. Germline loops: CDR1 LNHDA, CDR2 SQIVND (reference sequence). This CDR3 comprises 13 residues. In the original workflow: Estimated nucleated cell counts came from reference gene primer amplification. Produced via immunoSEQ multiplex PCR; TCRdb's table is partial and in-frame only. V and J calls and clone size follow that table, whereas D and trimming were derived from the DNA. The sample holds approximately 200,000 clones, roughly nine tenths seen once. About this clone itself: Other DNA variants within this sample encode the same CDR3.

J is TRBJ1-2 and V is TRBV19, with 8 bases aligning to TRBD1. The sequencing input was PBMCs or T cells enriched from blood (not recorded which). This TCR derives from a woman in her twenties or thirties who had recovered from COVID-19. This CDR3 reads CASSPGTGYGYTF. In nucleotides, the CDR3 is TGTGCCAGTTCGCCCGGGACAGGCTATGGCTACACCTTC.